This T cell receptor (beta chain) was retrieved from a study of long-term antiretroviral therapy in people with HIV. Study-wide findings and caveats: Diversity went up after ART and still fell short of transplant donor controls.

Germline V gene lookup returns CDR1 GTSNPN and CDR2 SVGIG (reference sequence). The CDR3 length is 14 residues. V lost 5 bases, J lost 7 bases, and 17 bases lay in between. Samples were assayed with immunoSEQ v3.0 at survey level. The protocol was immunoSEQ multiplex PCR, while the TCRdb copy is restricted to in-frame clones and leaves out a portion. This table has approximately 29,000 clones, roughly 73% appearing once. Every one of the participants with HIV received treatment in the United States. This clone was counted only a few times. Its target is not known. Material: unsorted PBMCs, obtained 1.5 years before starting antiretroviral therapy. The chain joins TRBV30 to TRBJ1-4; TRBD1 is a possible D gene (6 bases). This clonotype was obtained from a man younger than 35 with HIV. CDR3 residues: CAWADTGRGEKLFF. The CDR3, as DNA: TGTGCCTGGGCCGACACAGGGAGAGGTGAAAAACTGTTTTTT.